The 14 T cell receptor beta chains below all came from one sample that was sequenced in a study of T cell responses to AZD1222 COVID-19 vaccine. The data were produced by immunoSEQ multiplex PCR, yet TCRdb's version contains in-frame clones alone and is incomplete. The sample lists more than 95,000 clones; about 90% were seen once. This material consisted of peripheral blood, taken on day 0 of MenACWY control vaccination. Every receptor here comes from an adult in good health.

The V call is TRBV19, the J call TRBJ1-5; TRBD1 is a possible D gene (6 bases). This CDR3 has 17 amino acids. The germline CDR1 and CDR2 sequences are LNHDA and SQIVND (reference sequence). V lost 3 bases and J lost 4, with 19 bases in between. CDR3 amino acids: CASSIPSKGVGNQPQHF. The DNA for the CDR3 is TGTGCCAGTAGTATTCCCTCTAAGGGGGTTGGGAATCAGCCCCAGCATTTT.

V and J are TRBV19 and TRBJ1-5; the match to TRBD1 covers 7 bases. The V segment lost 5 bases and the J segment 6 bases; nucleotides outside the gene matches: 10. CDR1 and CDR2 (germline): LNHDA, SQIVND (reference sequence). CDR3 length equals 15 residues. The CDR3 DNA reads as TGTGCCAGTAGTCTGGGCCGACAGGGTGGTCAGCCCCAGCATTTT. It encodes CASSLGRQGGQPQHF.

The rearrangement uses TRBV5-1 and TRBJ2-2, with D unclear. V was cut by 7 bases and J by 0 bases, with 13 bases left in between. Germline V CDR1 and CDR2: SGHRS, YFSETQ. This CDR3 has 15 residues. CDR3 in amino acids: CASRADPANTGELFF. In nucleotides, the CDR3 is TGCGCCAGCCGAGCCGACCCAGCGAACACCGGGGAGCTGTTTTTT.

This clone has at least ten counts. V gene TRBV18 combines with J gene TRBJ1-1; D gene uncertain. Germline V lookup: CDR1 KGHSH, CDR2 LQKENI. This CDR3 has 11 amino acids. V was clipped by 1 base and J by 10 bases, with 7 bases between them. The CDR3: CASSPHEGAFF. The CDR3 coding sequence is TGTGCCAGCTCACCACATGAAGGAGCTTTCTTT.

The J gene is TRBJ1-2, the V gene TRBV14, with TRBD1 matching 8 bases. This CDR3 is built from 16 residues. V lost 0 bases to trimming and J lost 5 bases; unmatched junction nucleotides: 8. Germline V lookup: CDR1 SGHDN, CDR2 FVKESK. The CDR3 loop reads CASSQDLAGGAYGYTF. DNA of the CDR3: TGTGCCAGCAGCCAAGATCTGGCAGGGGGCGCGTATGGCTACACCTTC.

The CDR3 coding sequence is TGTGCCAGCAGCTTAGATGGGGGCTTGAATCAGCCCCAGCATTTT. This gives the protein CASSLDGGLNQPQHF. This chain uses TRBV7-2 with TRBJ1-5; D may be TRBD1 (6 bases). This CDR3 has 15 amino acids. V was shortened by 1 base and J by 4 bases, with 11 bases between the two germline ends. Germline-derived CDR1 and CDR2 are SGHTA and FQGNSA.

V and J are TRBV28 and TRBJ2-3; TRBD1 might be the D (5 bases). The CDR3 is made up of 16 amino acids. The V gene lost 5 bases and the J gene lost 2 bases, with 17 bases spanning the gap. CDR1 and CDR2 (germline): MDHEN, SYDVKM. For the CDR3, the DNA is TGTGCCAGCAGTCTTTCGCAGGGTGCTCTCACAGATACGCAGTATTTT. Its translation is CASSLSQGALTDTQYF.

The rearrangement uses TRBV7-9 and TRBJ1-4; D unclear. Germline V lookup: CDR1 SEHNR, CDR2 FQNEAQ (reference sequence). The CDR3 loop spans 12 amino acids. Trimming left V 9 bases short and J 6 bases short, with 11 bases between. Here the CDR3 DNA reads TGTGCCAGTTCGAATTCGGATGAAAAACTGTTTTTT. This translates into CASSNSDEKLFF. Together with reference TRBV7-9 and TRBJ1-4, the CDR3 gives the full variable domain: DTGVSQNPRHKITKRGQNVTFRCDPISEHNRLYWYRQTLGQGPEFLTYFQNEAQLEKSRLLSDRFSAERPKGSFSTLEIQRTEQGDSAMYLCASSNSDEKLFFGSGTQLSVL.

CDR3 in amino acids: CASSQEGTGAFTEAFF. In nucleotides, the CDR3 is TGTGCCAGCAGCCAAGAGGGGACAGGGGCATTCACTGAAGCTTTCTTT. The V call is TRBV3-1 (or the pseudogene TRBV3-2), the J call TRBJ1-1; 10 nucleotides agree with TRBD1. Germline lookup yields CDR1 LGHDT and CDR2 YNNKEL (reference sequence). The CDR3 is 16 residues long. Losses at the gene ends were 0 bases for V and 4 bases for J; bases not matched to a gene: 5.

The rearrangement links TRBV6-5 to TRBJ1-5; weak D call: TRBD1 (5 bases). Germline CDR1 is MNHEY and CDR2 is SVGAGI. The germline V and J ends were trimmed by 0 bases and 5 bases, with 11 bases remaining between them. The CDR3 covers 15 residues. In nucleotides, the CDR3 is TGTGCCAGCAGTTACTCGAATACAGGCCATCAGCCCCAGCATTTT. This sequence encodes CASSYSNTGHQPQHF.

The chain couples TRBV28 to TRBJ1-3, with no clear D. This CDR3 comprises 16 residues. Germline loops: CDR1 MDHEN, CDR2 SYDVKM. Trimming took off 6 bases at V and 8 bases at J, with 23 bases between the two ends. The CDR3 region is CASRQIPTGLRDTIYF. The CDR3 nucleotides are TGTGCCAGCAGACAAATACCAACGGGGTTGAGAGACACCATATATTTT.

This sequence joins TRBV5-1 and TRBJ2-7; weak D call: TRBD2 (6 bases). Germline V gene lookup returns CDR1 SGHRS and CDR2 YFSETQ. The CDR3 runs 13 residues. Trimming cost V 4 bases and J 6 bases, with 14 bases left between them. Here the CDR3 reads CASSLAGRLEQYF. CDR3 in DNA: TGCGCCAGCAGCCTTGCGGGGCGTCTCGAGCAGTACTTC.

This chain joins TRBV6-2 or TRBV6-3 and TRBJ2-7; 7 bases fit TRBD1. The CDR3 contains 17 residues. After removal of 6 bases from V and 1 base from J, the junction contained 15 bases not matched to a gene. Looked up from germline, CDR1 is MNHEY and CDR2 is SVGEGT. This CDR3 reads CASSQIPRDRLSYEQYV. CDR3 in DNA: TGTGCCAGCAGCCAGATCCCCCGGGACAGACTATCCTACGAGCAGTACGTC.

The CDR3 reads CASSLWDRGTEAFF. The CDR3 bases are TGTGCCAGCAGTCTATGGGACAGGGGAACTGAAGCTTTCTTT. V gene TRBV6-5 combines with J gene TRBJ1-1; 10 bases are a match to TRBD1. Germline CDR1 reads MNHEY; CDR2 reads SVGAGI. The CDR3 extends over 14 amino acids. Germline trimming cut 5 bases from V and 5 bases from J; bases unmatched to any gene: 5.